The sequence of this T cell receptor beta chain was determined in a study of T cell changes during pregnancy in multiple sclerosis. Trimming cost V 1 base and J 0 bases, with 10 bases left between them. The V gene's germline CDR1 is MNHNS and CDR2 SASEGT. This CDR3 region has 16 residues. This table comes from immunoSEQ multiplex PCR, and its TCRdb copy is limited to in-frame clones, with some not included. The profile covers fewer than 70,000 clones, with roughly 88% appearing a single time and about 1.5% taken by the ten largest. The rearrangement joins TRBV6-1 to TRBJ1-3; the D gene is possibly TRBD1 (5 bases). The receptor comes from a female donor with multiple sclerosis, enrolled in a pregnancy study. Sample: peripheral blood, taken in the third trimester of pregnancy. CDR3 amino acids: CASSEDRPYSGNTIYF. The CDR3 DNA sequence: TGTGCCAGCAGTGAAGACAGGCCTTACTCTGGAAACACCATATATTTT.